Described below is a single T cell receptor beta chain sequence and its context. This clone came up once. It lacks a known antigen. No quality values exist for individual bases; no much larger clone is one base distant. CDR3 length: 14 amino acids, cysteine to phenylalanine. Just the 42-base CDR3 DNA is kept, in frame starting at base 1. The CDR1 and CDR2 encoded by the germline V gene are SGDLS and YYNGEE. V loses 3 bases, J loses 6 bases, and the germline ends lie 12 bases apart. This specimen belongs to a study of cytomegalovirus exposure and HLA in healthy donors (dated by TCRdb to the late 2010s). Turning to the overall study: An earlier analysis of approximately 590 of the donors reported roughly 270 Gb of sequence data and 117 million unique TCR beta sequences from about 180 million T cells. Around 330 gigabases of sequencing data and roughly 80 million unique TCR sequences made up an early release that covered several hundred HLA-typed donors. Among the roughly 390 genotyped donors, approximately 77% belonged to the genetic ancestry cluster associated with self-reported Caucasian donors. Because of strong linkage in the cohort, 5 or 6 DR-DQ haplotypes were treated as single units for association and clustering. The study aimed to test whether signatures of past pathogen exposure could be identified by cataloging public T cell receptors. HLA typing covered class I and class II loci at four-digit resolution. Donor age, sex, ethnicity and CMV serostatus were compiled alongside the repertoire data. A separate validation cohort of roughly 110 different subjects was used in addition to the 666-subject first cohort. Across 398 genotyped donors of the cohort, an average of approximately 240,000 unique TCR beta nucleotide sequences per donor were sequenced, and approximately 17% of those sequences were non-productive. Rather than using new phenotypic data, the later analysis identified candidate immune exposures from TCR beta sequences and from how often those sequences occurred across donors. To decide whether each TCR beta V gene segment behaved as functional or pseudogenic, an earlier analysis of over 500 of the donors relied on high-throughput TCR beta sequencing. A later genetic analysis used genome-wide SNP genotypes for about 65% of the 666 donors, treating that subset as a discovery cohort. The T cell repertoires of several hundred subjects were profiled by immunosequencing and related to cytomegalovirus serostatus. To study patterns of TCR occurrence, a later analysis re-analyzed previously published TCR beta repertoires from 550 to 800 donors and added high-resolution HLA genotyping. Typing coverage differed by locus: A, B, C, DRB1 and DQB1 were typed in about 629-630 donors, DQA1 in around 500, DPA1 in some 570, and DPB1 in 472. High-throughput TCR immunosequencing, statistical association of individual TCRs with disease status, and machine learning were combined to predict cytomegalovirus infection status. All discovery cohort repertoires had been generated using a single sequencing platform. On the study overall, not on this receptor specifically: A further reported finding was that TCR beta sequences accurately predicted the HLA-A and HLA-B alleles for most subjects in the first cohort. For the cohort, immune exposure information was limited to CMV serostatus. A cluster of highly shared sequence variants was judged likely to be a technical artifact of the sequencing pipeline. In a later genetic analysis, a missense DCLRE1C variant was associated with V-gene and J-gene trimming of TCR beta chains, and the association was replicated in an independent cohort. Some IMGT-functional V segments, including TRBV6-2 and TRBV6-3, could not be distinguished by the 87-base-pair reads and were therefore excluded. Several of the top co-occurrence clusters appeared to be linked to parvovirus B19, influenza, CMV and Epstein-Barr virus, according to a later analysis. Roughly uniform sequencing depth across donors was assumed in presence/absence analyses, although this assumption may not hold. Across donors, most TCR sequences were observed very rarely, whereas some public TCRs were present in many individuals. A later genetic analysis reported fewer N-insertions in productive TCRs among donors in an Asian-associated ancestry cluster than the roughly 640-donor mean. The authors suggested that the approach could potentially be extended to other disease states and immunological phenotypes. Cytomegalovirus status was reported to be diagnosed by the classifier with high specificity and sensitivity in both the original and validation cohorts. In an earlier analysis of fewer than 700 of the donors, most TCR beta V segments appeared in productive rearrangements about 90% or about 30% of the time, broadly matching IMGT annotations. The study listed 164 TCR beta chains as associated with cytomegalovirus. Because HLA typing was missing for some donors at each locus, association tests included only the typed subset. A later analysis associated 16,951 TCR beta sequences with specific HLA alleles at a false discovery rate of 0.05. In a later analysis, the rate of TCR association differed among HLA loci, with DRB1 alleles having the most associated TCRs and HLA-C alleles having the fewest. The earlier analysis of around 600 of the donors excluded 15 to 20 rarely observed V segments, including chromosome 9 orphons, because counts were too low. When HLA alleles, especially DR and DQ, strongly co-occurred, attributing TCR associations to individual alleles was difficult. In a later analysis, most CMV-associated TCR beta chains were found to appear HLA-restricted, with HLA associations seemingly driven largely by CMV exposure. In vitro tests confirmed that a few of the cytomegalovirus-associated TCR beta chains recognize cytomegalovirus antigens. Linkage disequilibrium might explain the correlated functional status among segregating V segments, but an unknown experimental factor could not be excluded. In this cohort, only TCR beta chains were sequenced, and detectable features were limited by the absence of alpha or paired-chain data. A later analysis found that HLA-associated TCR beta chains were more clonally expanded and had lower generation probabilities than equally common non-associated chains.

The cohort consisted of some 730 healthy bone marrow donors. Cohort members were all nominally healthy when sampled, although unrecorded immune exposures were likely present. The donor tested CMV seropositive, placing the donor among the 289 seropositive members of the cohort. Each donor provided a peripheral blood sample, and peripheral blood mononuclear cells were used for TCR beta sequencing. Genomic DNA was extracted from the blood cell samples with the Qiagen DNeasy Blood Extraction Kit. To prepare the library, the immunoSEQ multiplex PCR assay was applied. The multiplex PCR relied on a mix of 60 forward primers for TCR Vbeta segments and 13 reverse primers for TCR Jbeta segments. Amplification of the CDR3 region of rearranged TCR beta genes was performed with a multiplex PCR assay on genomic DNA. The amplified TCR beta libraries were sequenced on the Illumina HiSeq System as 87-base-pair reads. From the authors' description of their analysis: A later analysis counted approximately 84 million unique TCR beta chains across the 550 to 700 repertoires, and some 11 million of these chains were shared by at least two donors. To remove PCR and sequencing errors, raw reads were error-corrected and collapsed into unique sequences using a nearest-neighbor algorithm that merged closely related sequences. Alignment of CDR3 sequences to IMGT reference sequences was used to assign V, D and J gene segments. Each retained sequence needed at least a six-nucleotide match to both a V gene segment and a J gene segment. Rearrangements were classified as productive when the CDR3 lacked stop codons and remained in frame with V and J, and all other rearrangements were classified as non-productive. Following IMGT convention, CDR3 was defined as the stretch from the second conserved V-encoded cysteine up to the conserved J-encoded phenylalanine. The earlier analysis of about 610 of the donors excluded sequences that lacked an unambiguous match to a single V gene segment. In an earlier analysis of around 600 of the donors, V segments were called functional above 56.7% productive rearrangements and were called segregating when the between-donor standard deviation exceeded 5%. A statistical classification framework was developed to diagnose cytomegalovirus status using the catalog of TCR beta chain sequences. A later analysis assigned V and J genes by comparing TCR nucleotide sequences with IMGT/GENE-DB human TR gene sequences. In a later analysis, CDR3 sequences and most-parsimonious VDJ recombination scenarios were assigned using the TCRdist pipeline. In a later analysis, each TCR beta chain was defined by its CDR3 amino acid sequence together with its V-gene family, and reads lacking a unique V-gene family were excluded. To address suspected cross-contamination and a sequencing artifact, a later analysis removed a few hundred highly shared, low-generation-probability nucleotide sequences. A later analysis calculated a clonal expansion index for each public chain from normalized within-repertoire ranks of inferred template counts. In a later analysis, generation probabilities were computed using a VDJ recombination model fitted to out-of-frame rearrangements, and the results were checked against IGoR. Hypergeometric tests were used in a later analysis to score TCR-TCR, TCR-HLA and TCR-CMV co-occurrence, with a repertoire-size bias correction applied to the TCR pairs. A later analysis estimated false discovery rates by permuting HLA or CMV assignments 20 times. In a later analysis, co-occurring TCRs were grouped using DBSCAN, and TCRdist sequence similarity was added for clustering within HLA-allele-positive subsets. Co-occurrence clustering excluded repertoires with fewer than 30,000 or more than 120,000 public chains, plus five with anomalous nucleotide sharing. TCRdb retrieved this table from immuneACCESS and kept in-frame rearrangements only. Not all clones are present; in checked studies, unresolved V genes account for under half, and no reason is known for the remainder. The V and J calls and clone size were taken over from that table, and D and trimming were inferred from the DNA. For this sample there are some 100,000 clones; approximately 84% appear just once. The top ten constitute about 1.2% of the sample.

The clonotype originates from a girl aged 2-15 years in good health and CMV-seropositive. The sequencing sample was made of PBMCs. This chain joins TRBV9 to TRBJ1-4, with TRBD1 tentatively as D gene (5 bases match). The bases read TGTGCCAGCAGCGCCGTGGCGGGGGATGAAAAACTGTTTTTT. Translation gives CASSAVAGDEKLFF.